This T cell receptor beta chain derives from a study of graft-versus-host responses after intestinal transplantation. Study-level background: All recipients were given anti-thymocyte globulin induction, and tacrolimus and steroids were then administered for approximately 3 years.

Notes on this clone: Its antigen is undetermined.

TCRdb's table, derived via immunoSEQ multiplex PCR, lists solely in-frame clones and lacks some. The repertoire includes tens of thousands of clones, approximately 95% of them detected once, and under 0.25% sits in the top ten. Study results and caveats: Declines in HvG clones occurring early post-transplant were associated with peak circulating GvH clone levels. GvH clones detected in recipient marrow included some appearing first in ileum or blood. Allograft graft-versus-host to host-versus-graft clonal ratios ran high in patients with graft-donor T cell macrochimerism.

CDR3 length equals 12 residues. Germline V CDR1 and CDR2: MNHEY, SMNVEV (reference sequence). V was shortened by 3 bases and J by 10 bases, with 7 bases between the two germline ends. The receptor was derived from a human donor who was the organ donor for an intestinal transplant. The starting material was unstimulated CD8+ T cells sorted from spleen or lymph node cells, obtained before transplant. The genes are TRBV27 and TRBJ1-6; D is uncertain. CDR3 residues: CASSFGQSPLHF. The DNA for the CDR3 is TGTGCCAGCAGTTTTGGGCAATCACCCCTCCACTTT.